The clone carrying this T cell receptor beta chain was observed a few times. The target antigen is unknown. The germline V gene encodes CDR1 SGHTA and CDR2 FQGNSA. Trimming left V 1 base short and J 7 bases short, with 17 bases between. The CDR3 extends over 15 amino acids. The sample originates from a study of post-analysis software for immune sequencing data. Study summary: Relapsing-remitting, secondary progressive and progressive-relapsing multiple sclerosis courses were included. General study results and limits: Significantly lower normalized Chao1 diversity was seen in multiple sclerosis patients than in controls. Samples prepared in the same batch strongly co-clustered by F measure. Elevated frequency relative to controls characterized four or five TRBV segments in patients, TRBV5-6, TRBV5-1 and TRBV20-1 among them.

Incorporated into the TCR beta cDNA libraries were unique molecular identifiers, which served to reduce PCR and sequencing biases. cDNA molecules numbering about 480,000 came from roughly 1 to 10 million T cells. TCRdb re-called the PCR reads through MiXCR, storing one row per CDR3 protein. Of a few hundred thousand distinct CDR3 sequences listed, about 40% are singletons. The chain has TRBV7-2 and TRBJ2-7; no reliable D call. The sequence derives from a girl between 5 and 17 years old with multiple sclerosis. Sequencing was carried out using blood. The CDR3 here is CASSLEGGAYNEQYF. The CDR3, as DNA: TGTGCCAGCAGCTTAGAAGGCGGAGCCTACAATGAGCAGTACTTC.